One T cell receptor beta chain is described in this entry. This sample also contains other DNA sequences that code for the same CDR3. The CDR3 sequence is 14 residues long. Looked up from germline, CDR1 is SGDLS and CDR2 is YYNGEE. V was trimmed by 2 bases and J by 0 bases, leaving 9 bases between them. The sample comes from a study of cytomegalovirus exposure and HLA in healthy donors. Primers included in the PCR were 60 Vbeta and 13 Jbeta primers. Measured with immunoSEQ multiplex PCR; TCRdb has only the in-frame clones, and not every one. This repertoire shows approximately 90,000 clones, 65% to 85% found once; its top ten account for around 3%.

The gene calls are TRBV9 and TRBJ2-7; D perhaps matches TRBD2 (5 bases). Sequencing used PBMCs. This TCR derives from a middle-aged man in good health and CMV-seronegative. CDR3 in amino acids: CASSVDRGSYEQYF. CDR3 coding DNA: TGTGCCAGCAGCGTCGACCGGGGCTCCTACGAGCAGTACTTC. Full variable domain (outside the CDR3, taken from reference TRBV9 and TRBJ2-7): DSGVTQTPKHLITATGQRVTLRCSPRSGDLSVYWYQQSLDQGLQFLIQYYNGEERAKGNILERFSAQQFPDLHSELNLSSLELGDSALYFCASSVDRGSYEQYFGPGTRLTVT.